These T cell receptor beta chains were read from a single sample in a study of T cell responses to AZD1222 COVID-19 vaccine. Assay: immunoSEQ multiplex PCR; the TCRdb copy retains only in-frame clones and omits some. The sample holds about 100,000 clones, more than 70% seen once. This material consisted of peripheral blood, taken on day 0 of MenACWY control vaccination. The source is an adult in good health. Each CDR3 is given without its conserved first and last residue. Clone sizes are given selectively: once, few, many, or a class where the clone is expanded.

v_call	clone_size	cdr3_aa
TRBV7-9	few	ASSFHGGQTEAF
TRBV6-2/TRBV6-3	-	ASSYSWQGDVYNEQF
TRBV5-4	-	ASSVTGALEQY
TRBV6-5	-	ASSYLAGLDNEQF
TRBV4-3	once	ASSQDWTPGSGANVLT
TRBV18	-	ASSPLGTDTEAF
TRBV28	once	ASSLYRQTGYGYT
TRBV5-1	-	ASSSVGTRTQY
TRBV28	-	ASSLVNEKLF
TRBV6-5	-	ASSGTARHSPLH
TRBV3-1/TRBV3-2	-	ASSQDTYEQY
TRBV12-3/TRBV12-4	few	ASSFRVSYEQY
TRBV5-3	-	ARTNRDRDVYEQY
TRBV28	-	ASSQGGQGEQY